This T cell receptor beta chain was captured in a study of shared clonotypes between healthy human individuals. V lost 5 bases, J lost 4 bases, and 7 bases stayed unmatched. Germline CDR1 SGHRS, CDR2 YFSETQ. This CDR3 contains 16 residues. Assay execution proceeded at the deep level. Libraries were prepared by immunoSEQ multiplex PCR; TCRdb keeps only in-frame clonotypes and omits some of them. The sample yields over 2 million clones, just under 95% seen once. The V and J genes are TRBV5-1 and TRBJ2-3, with 13 bases aligning to TRBD2. The clonotype originates from a man between 18 and 29 years old in good health. Some clones in this sample may be carry-over from other donors' samples. Sequencing was carried out using naive CD4+ T cells from PBMCs. Regarding subset: CD45RA+ positively selected. The DNA for the CDR3 is TGCGCCAGCAGGGTAGGGACTAGCGGGGTCGCAGATACGCAGTATTTT. Protein product: CASRVGTSGVADTQYF.